Following are 5 T cell receptor beta chains from one sample sequenced in a study of T-cell reconstitution after alpha-beta-depleted transplantation in children. The TCRbeta library was prepared with unique molecular identifiers. TCRdb fed the PCR reads into MiXCR, producing one record per CDR3 protein. The sample holds 400,000 to 450,000 distinct CDR3 sequences; approximately 41% are singletons and the top ten take approximately 30%. Sequencing was performed on PBMCs, taken before TCRalphabeta/CD19-depleted stem cell transplant. All receptors derive from a girl aged 2-10 years with aplastic anemia, due to receive a stem cell transplant.

The chain is built from TRBV20-1 and TRBJ2-5; D is ambiguous. Trimming removed 2 bases at V and 5 bases at J, with 21 bases between. There are 16 residues in the CDR3. Germline V gene sequence: CDR1 DFQATT, CDR2 SNEGSKA (reference sequence). The CDR3 region is CSARPPLGRMGETQYF. The CDR3 DNA reads as TGCAGTGCTAGACCCCCCTTGGGCAGGATGGGGGAGACCCAGTACTTC.

This clonotype was observed a few times. The V call is TRBV7-9, the J call TRBJ2-7; possibly TRBD1 for D (6 bases). The germline CDR1 and CDR2 sequences are SEHNR and FQNEAQ (reference sequence). Trimming took off 1 base at V and 1 base at J, with 11 bases between the two ends. CDR3 length: 15 amino acids. The CDR3 protein is CASSLGGQESYEQYF. CDR3 DNA: TGTGCCAGCAGCTTAGGGGGGCAGGAGTCCTACGAGCAGTACTTC.

This clonotype was seen repeatedly, ten times or more. The chain recombines TRBV5-1 with TRBJ1-1, with D possibly being TRBD1 (6 bases). Germline CDR1 is SGHRS and CDR2 is YFSETQ. V shed 3 bases and J shed 5 bases, with 20 bases lying between them. CDR3 length equals 16 residues. The CDR3 DNA follows: TGCGCCAGCAGCTCCGGACTACAGGGCGGGCGGACTGAAGCTTTCTTT. Residues: CASSSGLQGGRTEAFF. Together with reference TRBV5-1 and TRBJ1-1, the CDR3 gives the full variable domain: KAGVTQTPRYLIKTRGQQVTLSCSPISGHRSVSWYQQTPGQGLQFLFEYFSETQRNKGNFPGRFSGRQFSNSRSEMNVSTLELGDSALYLCASSSGLQGGRTEAFFGQGTRLTVV.

This clonotype has a handful of counts. The chain has TRBV12-3 or TRBV12-4 and TRBJ2-7; 10 nucleotides align to TRBD1. The CDR3 length is 14 residues. V dropped 7 bases and J dropped 4; count of bases not matched to a gene: 7. The CDR3 reads CASTAGTGAYEQYF. The CDR3 DNA follows: TGTGCCAGCACCGCCGGGACAGGGGCATACGAGCAGTACTTC.

A few counts support this clonotype. This chain joins TRBV12-3 or TRBV12-4 and TRBJ2-7; 12 bases agree with TRBD2. This CDR3 is 16 amino acids long. Unmatched junction bases numbered 7, after V lost 6 bases and J lost 1 base. Here the CDR3 DNA reads TGTGCCAGCAGGACGACTAGCGGGAGAGTGTCCTACGAGCAGTACTTC. Protein product: CASRTTSGRVSYEQYF.